What follows describes a single T cell receptor (beta chain). The antigen is not known. The entry originates in a study of Ad26.COV2.S vaccination and SARS-CoV-2 variants. Study summary: Each vaccinee took Ad26.COV2.S intramuscularly, once or twice 56 days apart. General study findings and limits: Similar non-spike TCR breadth was observed in recipients of vaccine and of placebo. Following vaccination, spike-specific CD8+ and CD4+ T cell responses reportedly exhibited substantial breadth.

Treatment meaning: some 20 received Ad26.COV2.S at low or high dose, single or two shots; roughly five received placebo; per-sample allocation not given. Material that was analyzed had been drawn on day 63 after the first vaccine or placebo injection. Expressing Wuhan-strain SARS-CoV-2 spike, an Ad26 vector served as the vaccine. Sequenced by immunoSEQ multiplex PCR; TCRdb stores in-frame clones only, minus some. The data show some 290,000 clones, with about 86% seen just once and approximately 2% held by the top ten. Trimming cost V 0 bases and J 0 bases; bases outside gene matches: 2. In germline, CDR1 is LNHNV, CDR2 YYDKDF (reference sequence). The CDR3 runs 16 residues.

The sequence was collected from a person between 18 and 65 years old who received the Ad26.COV2.S COVID-19 vaccine or a placebo. The sequenced sample was peripheral blood, obtained in a trial of Ad26.COV2.S vaccine versus placebo. This sequence joins TRBV15 and TRBJ2-1; 7 positions agree with TRBD1. CDR3 bases: TGTGCCACCAGCAGAGACAGGGGGAGCTCCTACAATGAGCAGTTCTTC. It yields the protein CATSRDRGSSYNEQFF.